This T cell receptor (beta chain) was obtained from a study of OX40 agonist ivuxolimab in advanced cancers. Whole-study context: Intravenous ivuxolimab at 0.01 to 10 mg/kg was given to patients every 2 weeks.

This CDR3 region has 18 residues. V was pared by 1 base and J by 7 bases, with 10 bases of the junction left unmatched. From germline, CDR1 is SGHKS and CDR2 YYEKEE (reference sequence). Repertoires were generated with immunoSEQ multiplex PCR, while TCRdb's copy carries only in-frame clones and drops some. Seen here are about 78,000 clones, roughly 80% observed once, and the top ten hold around 0.45%. This sample comprised CD4+ or CD8+ T cells sorted from blood, obtained in a trial of the OX40 agonist ivuxolimab. V usage is TRBV5-5 and J usage is TRBJ2-2; 13 bases map to TRBD2. This receptor was identified in an adult with an advanced solid tumor such as melanoma, head and neck, liver or kidney cancer. The DNA of the CDR3 is TGTGCCAGCAGCTTGAAACTAGCGGGAGGGCCTTGGAACGGGGAGCTGTTTTTT. Its protein is CASSLKLAGGPWNGELFF.